This T cell receptor beta chain was found in a study of shared clonotypes between healthy human individuals. The protocol was immunoSEQ multiplex PCR, while the TCRdb copy is restricted to in-frame clones and leaves out a portion. The data show around 2.5 million clones, with 93% seen just once and around 0.4% held by the top ten. The CDR3 sequence is 16 residues long. Between the trimmed V and J ends, which lost 0 bases and 4 bases, there was a span of 16 bases. Looked up from germline, CDR1 is SGHNT and CDR2 is YYREEE (reference sequence). The chain employs TRBV5-4 and TRBJ1-2, with D maybe TRBD1 (5 bases). The receptor's source is a man between 18 and 35 years old in good health. Some clones in this sample may be carry-over from other donors' samples. The source material was naive CD4+ T cells from PBMCs. As for subset: CD45RA+ positively selected. The CDR3 reads CASSLAGARVTYGYTF. The CDR3 region has the DNA TGTGCCAGCAGCTTGGCCGGGGCCCGCGTAACCTATGGCTACACCTTC.